This T cell receptor beta chain is from a study of blood T cells in healthy people across ages. Regarding this clonotype: Its target is unknown.

The CDR3 spans 14 residues. The V and J ends lost 0 bases and 7 bases respectively, with 12 bases between them. CDR1 is SGHNT, CDR2 YENEEA, per germline. The use of a sample-barcoded 5' primer and a J-beta primer mix characterized a second PCR of roughly 6 to 11 cycles. With 12 random nucleotides, a template-switch adaptor tagged each individual cDNA molecule. One entry per CDR3 protein results from TCRdb running MiXCR on the 5' RACE reads. This table holds roughly 1,000,000 distinct CDR3 sequences, around 25% found once. The individuals who served as donors were healthy Caucasians living in Russia, aged about 6 to 100. Whole-study results and caveats: Per-million-T-cell TCR beta diversity fell roughly linearly with age.

The sample was also linked to a second study, of T cells of mothers and their children. That study adds: The TCR beta CDR3 read count exceeded 9.5 million for each mother and was several million for each child.

The receptor was isolated from a girl aged 2-9 years in good health. The sequenced material came from blood. V usage is TRBV11-3 and J usage is TRBJ1-2; weak D call: TRBD1 (5 bases). The CDR3 DNA is TGTGCCAGCAGCTTAGATCCAGGGAGGAGTGGCTACACCTTC. This encodes CASSLDPGRSGYTF.